The 14 T cell receptor beta chains in this list originate from one sample, sequenced in a study of T cell changes during pregnancy in multiple sclerosis. Clones were read by immunoSEQ multiplex PCR, and TCRdb kept only the in-frame ones, dropping some. The sample has 60,000 to 65,000 clones; 92% are singletons. This sample comprised peripheral blood, obtained in the second trimester of pregnancy. The origin of the receptors is a female donor in good health, enrolled as a control in a pregnancy study.

This clone was seen a few times. V gene TRBV5-1 combines with J gene TRBJ2-3; D is possibly TRBD1 (5 bases). V was shortened by 4 bases and J by 5 bases, with 14 bases between the two germline ends. From germline, CDR1 is SGHRS and CDR2 YFSETQ. CDR3 length: 14 amino acids. CDR3 region: CASSPGGALDTQYF. In DNA form, the CDR3 reads TGCGCCAGCAGCCCCGGTGGGGCCCTAGATACGCAGTATTTT.

This chain links TRBV10-3 with TRBJ1-2; no reliable D call. Trimming removed 8 bases from V and 2 bases from J, with 15 bases in between. The V gene's germline CDR1 is ENHRY and CDR2 SYGVKD. This CDR3 has 14 amino acids. The CDR3 bases are TGTGCCATCGGTCGGATGAACGGGAACTATGGCTACACCTTC. Protein: CAIGRMNGNYGYTF.

This clone appeared once. The same CDR3 arises from other DNA sequences in this sample as well. This rearrangement joins TRBV7-2 to TRBJ2-5; maybe TRBD2 (5 bases). Germline values: CDR1 SGHTA, CDR2 FQGNSA. V dropped 0 bases and J dropped 4 bases, with 9 bases sitting between them. The CDR3 is 14 amino acids. The CDR3 loop reads CASSLAGVRETQYF. The CDR3 nucleotides are TGTGCCAGCAGCTTAGCGGGAGTCAGAGAGACCCAGTACTTC.

The chain carries TRBV2 and TRBJ2-5; D is possibly TRBD2 (7 bases). The germline V and J ends were trimmed by 6 bases and 9 bases, with 20 bases remaining between them. There are 14 residues in the CDR3. Looked up from germline, CDR1 is SNHLY and CDR2 is FYNNEI. The CDR3: CASREAGAGEAQYF. The CDR3 region has the DNA TGTGCCAGCAGAGAGGCGGGGGCGGGTGAGGCCCAGTACTTC.

V usage is TRBV28 and J usage is TRBJ2-7; a weak D match, TRBD2 (6 bases). This CDR3 comprises 15 residues. The germline gives CDR1 MDHEN, CDR2 SYDVKM. V was clipped by 2 bases and J by 2 bases, with 13 bases between them. The CDR3 is CASSLGPSATYEQYF. CDR3 nucleotide sequence: TGTGCCAGCAGTTTAGGCCCTAGCGCGACCTACGAGCAGTACTTC.

This clone occurred once. The rearrangement uses TRBV25-1 and TRBJ1-4; 7 bases match TRBD1. CDR1 is MGHDK, CDR2 SYGVNS, per germline. CDR3 length: 16 residues. The trim removed 5 bases at V and 1 base at J, leaving 7 bases unmatched. This chain's CDR3 is CASSPSDRVTNEKLFF. The CDR3 DNA sequence: TGTGCCAGCAGTCCCTCCGACAGGGTAACTAATGAAAAACTGTTTTTT.

A single count supports this clone. The rearrangement uses TRBV30 and TRBJ1-4; D gene uncertain. V was trimmed by 5 bases and J by 8 bases, leaving 9 bases between them. The CDR3 totals 11 residues. CDR1 and CDR2 from the germline V gene are GTSNPN and SVGIG (reference sequence). Here the CDR3 reads CAWAGDEKLFF. The CDR3 nucleotides read TGTGCCTGGGCAGGTGACGAAAAACTGTTTTTT.

This chain links TRBV27 with TRBJ1-1; D is undetermined. Germline V gene sequence: CDR1 MNHEY, CDR2 SMNVEV (reference sequence). The CDR3 sequence is 15 residues long. V lost 0 bases, J lost 0 bases, and 8 bases lay in between. CDR3: CASSLSRYMNTEAFF. The CDR3, as DNA: TGTGCCAGCAGTTTATCGCGGTACATGAACACTGAAGCTTTCTTT.

The chain recombines TRBV7-9 with TRBJ2-1; 10 bases agree with TRBD1. Germline CDR1 SEHNR, CDR2 FQNEAQ (reference sequence). This CDR3 is 14 amino acids long. V dropped 3 bases and J dropped 10; count of bases not matched to a gene: 6. In DNA, the CDR3 is TGTGCCAGCAGCTTGGGACAGGGGCTTGGCGAGCAGTTCTTC. Translated, it gives CASSLGQGLGEQFF.

This chain connects TRBV10-3 to TRBJ2-3; 7 positions match TRBD1. The V gene's germline CDR1 is ENHRY and CDR2 SYGVKD. V lost 6 bases to trimming and J lost 0 bases; unmatched junction nucleotides: 0. The CDR3 is 13 amino acids. The CDR3 bases are TGTGCCATCAGGACAGGGAGCACAGATACGCAGTATTTT. Translated: CAIRTGSTDTQYF.

The rearrangement links TRBV6-6 to TRBJ2-7, with TRBD1 identical over 11 bases. The CDR3 consists of 14 residues. The V gene's germline CDR1 is MNHNY and CDR2 SVGAGI (reference sequence). Unmatched junction bases numbered 6, after V lost 5 bases and J lost 6 bases. CDR3 nucleotides: TGTGCCAGCAGTACAGGACAGGGGGCGTCCGAGCAGTACTTC. This encodes CASSTGQGASEQYF.

The chain has TRBV9 and TRBJ1-5; no firm D call. Per germline, CDR1 SGDLS and CDR2 YYNGEE. CDR3 length: 15 residues. V was trimmed by 0 bases and J by 9 bases, leaving 16 bases between them. The CDR3 here is CASSVDSGAWAPQHF. The CDR3 coding sequence is TGTGCCAGCAGCGTAGATTCAGGTGCGTGGGCGCCCCAGCATTTT.

This clone came up once. The chain combines TRBV30 with TRBJ1-4; D gene ambiguous. This CDR3 contains 14 residues. Looked up from germline, CDR1 is GTSNPN and CDR2 is SVGIG (reference sequence). With 4 bases removed from V and 4 bases from J, the gap between germline ends came to 13 bases. The CDR3 reads CAWNVEEYNEKLFF. The DNA of the CDR3 is TGTGCCTGGAATGTCGAGGAATATAATGAAAAACTGTTTTTT. Full variable domain (remainder filled in from reference TRBV30 and TRBJ1-4): SQTIHQWPATLVQPVGSPLSLECTVEGTSNPNLYWYRQAAGRGLQLLFYSVGIGQISSEVPQNLSASRPQDRQFILSSKKLLLSDSGFYLCAWNVEEYNEKLFFGSGTQLSVL.

The rearrangement joins TRBV7-9 to TRBJ2-2; TRBD2 aligns across 10 bases. Germline CDR1 reads SEHNR; CDR2 reads FQNEAQ (reference sequence). The CDR3 loop spans 17 amino acids. Germline trimming cut 7 bases from V and 4 bases from J; bases unmatched to any gene: 12. The CDR3 sequence is CASTPLTSGLLTGELFF. Here the CDR3 DNA reads TGTGCCAGCACCCCTTTGACTAGCGGGTTACTCACCGGGGAGCTGTTTTTT.